A few counts support the clone carrying this T cell receptor (beta chain). The antigen is unknown. MiXCR, run by TCRdb on the PCR reads, gives a single entry per CDR3 protein. This table has 35,000 to 45,000 distinct CDR3 sequences, about 35% appearing once. These data come from a study of vaccination and CD4 T cells after COVID-19. The wider study: The study enrolled six male and four female convalescents, two of whom were Hispanic. Three convalescent patients gave samples at day 14 and days 161 to 241 post-vaccination. Study-wide results and limits: The median count of SARS-CoV-2-reactive clonotypes rose from around 21 to 38, not significantly.

Time point defined: late sampling 161 to 241 days after vaccination in a few convalescent patients. The TCR comes from a human donor who had recovered from COVID-19. Sequences were derived from CD4+ T cells from blood, sampled about 7 months after SARS-CoV-2 vaccination.

CDR3 in DNA: TGTGCCAGCAGCCCACTAGCGGGAGAAGGGGATACGCAGTATTTT. Protein: CASSPLAGEGDTQYF. The rearrangement uses TRBV6-4 and TRBJ2-3, with 11 bases identical to TRBD2. This CDR3 spans 15 amino acids. From germline, CDR1 is MRHNA and CDR2 SNTAGT. With V trimmed by 6 bases and J by 6 bases, 8 bases remained unmatched.